The 14 T cell receptor beta chains below come from one sample, sequenced in a study of blood T cell repertoires in COVID-19. TCRdb's copy holds only in-frame clones and misses some; the assay was immunoSEQ multiplex PCR. Of about 160,000 clones in the sample, around four fifths are singletons; the top ten hold around 3%. Sequencing input: peripheral blood. All receptors derive from a man in his 70s with acute or convalescent COVID-19.

This rearrangement joins TRBV5-1 to TRBJ2-3; TRBD2 matches 9 bases. From germline, CDR1 is SGHRS and CDR2 YFSETQ. With 0 bases clipped from V and 4 bases from J, the junction kept 9 bases outside the gene matches. The CDR3 is made up of 17 amino acids. CDR3 protein: CASSLVPSGMGADTQYF. The CDR3 DNA sequence: TGCGCCAGCAGCTTGGTGCCTAGCGGGATGGGCGCAGATACGCAGTATTTT.

The V gene is TRBV28, the J gene TRBJ1-1; D unresolved. Trimming cost V 7 bases and J 1 base, with 13 bases left between them. Germline-derived CDR1 and CDR2 are MDHEN and SYDVKM. This CDR3 is built from 14 residues. CDR3 nucleotides: TGTGCCAGCAACCGACAAGGTTCGAACACTGAAGCTTTCTTT. It translates to CASNRQGSNTEAFF.

J is TRBJ1-6 and V is TRBV25-1; TRBD1 might be the D (6 bases). This CDR3 comprises 17 residues. CDR1 and CDR2 (germline): MGHDK, SYGVNS. V was shortened by 6 bases and J by 5 bases, with 20 bases between the two germline ends. The CDR3 reads CASRGAGVRPDNSPLHF. The CDR3, as DNA: TGTGCCAGCAGGGGTGCAGGGGTCCGACCGGATAATTCACCCCTCCACTTT. Filled out from reference TRBV25-1 and TRBJ1-6, the complete variable domain reads EADIYQTPRYLVIGTGKKITLECSQTMGHDKMYWYQQDPGMELHLIHYSYGVNSTEKGDLSSESTVSRIRTEHFPLTLESARPSHTSQYLCASRGAGVRPDNSPLHFGNGTRLTVT.

This sequence joins TRBV19 and TRBJ2-1, with 7 nucleotides matching TRBD1. The CDR3 runs 12 residues. Germline values: CDR1 LNHDA, CDR2 SQIVND (reference sequence). The V gene end was trimmed by 5 bases and the J gene end by 10 bases; junction bases not matched to a gene: 5. The CDR3 here is CASSDTGDEQFF. The CDR3 bases are TGTGCCAGTAGTGACACAGGGGACGAGCAGTTCTTC.

The count of this clone is one. V and J are TRBV6-2 or TRBV6-3 and TRBJ1-5; 7 nucleotides align to TRBD1. The CDR3 totals 13 residues. V was clipped by 8 bases and J by 6 bases; unmatched bases: 7. Germline V gene data show CDR1 as MNHEY and CDR2 as SVGEGT. The CDR3 is CASGPTGLQPQHF. The CDR3, as DNA: TGTGCCAGCGGCCCGACAGGGCTTCAGCCCCAGCATTTT.

The chain recombines TRBV9 with TRBJ2-5; 7 bases line up with TRBD2. CDR1 and CDR2 (germline): SGDLS, YYNGEE. Losses at the gene ends were 4 bases for V and 3 bases for J; bases not matched to a gene: 9. The CDR3 consists of 15 residues. DNA for the CDR3: TGTGCCAGCAGCCCCGGACTAGTGATAGAAGAGACCCAGTACTTC. Protein: CASSPGLVIEETQYF.

The gene calls are TRBV2 and TRBJ2-7, with a weak D call TRBD1 (6 bases). The CDR3 is 13 amino acids. V was pared by 9 bases and J by 4 bases, with 16 bases between. Germline V CDR1 and CDR2: SNHLY, FYNNEI. The CDR3 loop reads CASQLQGSYEQYF. The CDR3 DNA is TGTGCCAGTCAACTACAGGGTTCATACGAGCAGTACTTC.

This clone has just one count. V and J are TRBV6-2 or TRBV6-3 and TRBJ1-2; D not resolved. The length of the CDR3 is 13 residues. Germline V gives CDR1 MNHEY, CDR2 SVGEGT. V was cut by 6 bases and J by 4 bases, with 12 bases left in between. Here the CDR3 reads CASSRGNTYGYTF. DNA for the CDR3: TGTGCCAGCAGCCGCGGCAACACCTATGGCTACACCTTC.

This chain uses TRBV6-5 with TRBJ1-4; maybe TRBD1 (6 bases). This CDR3 comprises 13 residues. Between the trimmed V and J ends, which lost 10 bases and 6 bases, there was a span of 15 bases. Germline CDR1 reads MNHEY; CDR2 reads SVGAGI. In DNA, the CDR3 is TGTGCCACCTGCCGGGACATGCATGAAAAACTGTTTTTT. Its protein is CATCRDMHEKLFF.

The chain couples TRBV18 to TRBJ1-4; 8 nucleotides match TRBD1. Germline CDR1 KGHSH, CDR2 LQKENI. This CDR3 has 14 residues. V lost 3 bases to trimming and J lost 7 bases; unmatched junction nucleotides: 4. The CDR3 spells CASSPAGGAEKLFF. The CDR3 DNA reads as TGTGCCAGCTCACCGGCAGGGGGCGCTGAAAAACTGTTTTTT.

The chain links TRBV18 to TRBJ2-2; D gene ambiguous. V gave up 3 bases and J gave up 2 bases, with 10 bases separating them. The germline V gene encodes CDR1 KGHSH and CDR2 LQKENI. The CDR3 covers 15 residues. The CDR3 bases are TGTGCCAGCTCACCGGCGGTTGAAAACACCGGGGAGCTGTTTTTT. Protein: CASSPAVENTGELFF.

The chain carries TRBV6-2 or TRBV6-3 and TRBJ1-2; D perhaps matches TRBD1 (5 bases). V lost 6 bases, J lost 8 bases, and 13 bases lay in between. Per germline, CDR1 MNHEY and CDR2 SVGEGT. The CDR3 covers 12 residues. CDR3 in amino acids: CASSPYRTGYTF. CDR3 sequence (DNA): TGTGCCAGCAGCCCATACAGGACCGGCTACACCTTC.

This sequence joins TRBV10-3 and TRBJ1-2; TRBD1 aligns across 7 bases. V shed 4 bases, J shed 4 bases, and the junction held 3 bases outside the gene matches. Germline assignment: CDR1 ENHRY and CDR2 SYGVKD. This CDR3 comprises 13 residues. This CDR3 reads CAISVGQSYGYTF. For the CDR3, the DNA is TGTGCCATCAGTGTGGGACAGTCCTATGGCTACACCTTC.

The chain uses TRBV2 and TRBJ1-1; D is unclear. The germline V gene encodes CDR1 SNHLY and CDR2 FYNNEI. Trimming pared 4 bases from V and 5 bases from J, leaving 14 bases between. The CDR3 spans 14 residues. CDR3 DNA sequence: TGTGCCAGCAGTGGGTCGGGGTTTTGGACTGAAGCTTTCTTT. It specifies CASSGSGFWTEAFF.